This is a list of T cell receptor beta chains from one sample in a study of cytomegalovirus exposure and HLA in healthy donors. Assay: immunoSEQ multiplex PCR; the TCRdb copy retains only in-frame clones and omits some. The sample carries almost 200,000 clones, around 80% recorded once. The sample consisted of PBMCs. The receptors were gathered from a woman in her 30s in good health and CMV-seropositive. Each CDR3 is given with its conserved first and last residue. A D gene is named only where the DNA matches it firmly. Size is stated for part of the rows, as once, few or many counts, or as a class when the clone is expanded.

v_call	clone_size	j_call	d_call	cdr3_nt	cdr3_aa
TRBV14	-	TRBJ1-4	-	TGTGCCAGCAGCCGATGGGACTTGGGGGGTGAAAAACTGTTTTTT	CASSRWDLGGEKLFF
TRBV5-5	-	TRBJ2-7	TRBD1	TGTGCCAGCAGCCCAGGGACAGGAACCTACGAGCAGTACTTC	CASSPGTGTYEQYF
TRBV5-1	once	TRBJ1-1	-	TGCGCCAGCAGCTTTAATGGGGAGGATGGCACTGAAGCTTTCTTT	CASSFNGEDGTEAFF
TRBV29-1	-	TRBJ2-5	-	TGCAGCGCCGTCCCCCAAGAGACCCAGTACTTC	CSAVPQETQYF
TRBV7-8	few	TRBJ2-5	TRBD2	TGTGCCAGCAGCCCGGCGGGGGGCATAAAAGAGACCCAGTACTTC	CASSPAGGIKETQYF
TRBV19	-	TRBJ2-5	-	TGTGCCAGTAGGCAGGCTGGGGAGACCCAGTACTTC	CASRQAGETQYF
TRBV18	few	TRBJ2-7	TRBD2	TGTGCCAGCTCGTCCCTGCCTCGGACTAGCGGGAGTTACGAGCAGTACTTC	CASSSLPRTSGSYEQYF
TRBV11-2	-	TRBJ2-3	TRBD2	TGTGCCAGCAGCTTAGCCCCGCGGGGGGGCTGGACAGATACGCAGTATTTT	CASSLAPRGGWTDTQYF
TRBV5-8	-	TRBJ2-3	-	TGTGCCAGCAGCTTGGTAGCGGAGGATTACACAGATACGCAGTATTTT	CASSLVAEDYTDTQYF
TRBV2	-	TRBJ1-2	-	TGTGCCAGCAGTGATCCGCCGAGGGCCGGGTACTATGGCTACACCTTC	CASSDPPRAGYYGYTF
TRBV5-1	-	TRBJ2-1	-	TGCGCCAGCACCATTAGCGGAGCATACAATGAGCAGTTCTTC	CASTISGAYNEQFF
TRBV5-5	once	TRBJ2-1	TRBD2	TGTGCCAGCAGCCCTGGCGGTAGCGGGGGGGACGAGCAGTTCTTC	CASSPGGSGGDEQFF
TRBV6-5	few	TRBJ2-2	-	TGTGCCAGCAGTTACTCGAGGGAGTTCACCGGGGAGCTGTTTTTT	CASSYSREFTGELFF
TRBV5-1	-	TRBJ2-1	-	TGCGCCAGCAGCGTGGGCGATACTAGCCGGAAGTTCTTC	CASSVGDTSRKFF
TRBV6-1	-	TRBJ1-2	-	TGTGCCAGCGTCTGGGGCCCCCAAGATAACTATGGCTACACCTTC	CASVWGPQDNYGYTF
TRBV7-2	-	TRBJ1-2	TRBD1	TGTGCCAGCAGCTTGCAGACAGGGGTTGTATATGGCTACACCTTC	CASSLQTGVVYGYTF
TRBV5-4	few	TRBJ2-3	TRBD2	TGTGCCAGCAGCTTTGCGGGACGGGAGGCCCGCCGGACGCAGTATTTT	CASSFAGREARRTQYF
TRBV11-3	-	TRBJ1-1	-	TGTGCCAGCAGCTTGGGGAGTCTTAGTTCGAACACTGAAGCTTTCTTT	CASSLGSLSSNTEAFF
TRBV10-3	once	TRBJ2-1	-	TGTGCCATCAGTGAGTCTCGGAATGAGCAGTTCTTC	CAISESRNEQFF
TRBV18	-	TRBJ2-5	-	TGTGCCAGCTCACCGGGAAGGGGAACTCTGGAGACCCAGTACTTC	CASSPGRGTLETQYF
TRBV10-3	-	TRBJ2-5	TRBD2	TGTGCCATCAGTGACCCGGGGACTAGCGGGAGTGTGTTGGAGACCCAGTACTTC	CAISDPGTSGSVLETQYF
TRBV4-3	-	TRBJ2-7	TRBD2	TGCGCCAGCAGCCAAGTCGGGAGGGCCTACGAGCAGTACTTC	CASSQVGRAYEQYF
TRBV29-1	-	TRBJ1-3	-	TGCAGCGTGAGGGACTCTGGAAACACCATATATTTT	CSVRDSGNTIYF
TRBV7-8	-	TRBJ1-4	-	TGTGCCAGCAGATCAATTCGGGGAGACGAAAAACTGTTTTTT	CASRSIRGDEKLFF
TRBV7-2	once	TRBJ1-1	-	TGTGCCAGCAGCTTTTACAGGTTGAACACTGAAGCTTTCTTT	CASSFYRLNTEAFF
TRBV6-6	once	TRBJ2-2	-	TGTGCCAGCAGTTTCAGAACGAACACCGGGGAGCTGTTTTTT	CASSFRTNTGELFF
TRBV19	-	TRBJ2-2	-	TGTGCCAGTAGTAAGGACTGGGGGGCCGGGGAGCTGTTTTTT	CASSKDWGAGELFF
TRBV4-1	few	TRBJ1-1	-	TGCGCCAGCAGCCAATTACTTCGGGGTAGATCTGAAGCTTTCTTT	CASSQLLRGRSEAFF
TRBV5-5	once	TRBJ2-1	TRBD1	TGTGCCAGCAGCTTGGACAGGGGGCGACACAATGAGCAGTTCTTC	CASSLDRGRHNEQFF
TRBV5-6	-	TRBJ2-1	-	TGTGCCAGCAGACTTGGAGGCAATGAGCAGTTCTTC	CASRLGGNEQFF
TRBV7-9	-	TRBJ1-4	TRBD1	TGTGCCAGCAGCCCGGGACAGGTCGGGGAAAAACTGTTTTTT	CASSPGQVGEKLFF
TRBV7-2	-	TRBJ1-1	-	TGTGCCAGCAGCTTAGGACAGAACACTGAAGCTTTCTTT	CASSLGQNTEAFF
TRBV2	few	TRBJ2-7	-	TGTGCCAGCAGTGGGACTGAAACCTACGAGCAGTACTTC	CASSGTETYEQYF
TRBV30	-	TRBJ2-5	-	TGTGCCTGGAGTCGAGGGGTGGGGGGTAATATTGGGGAGACCCAGTACTTC	CAWSRGVGGNIGETQYF
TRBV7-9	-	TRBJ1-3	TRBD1	TGTGCCAGCAGCCCTGGACAGGCAAGAAACACCATATATTTT	CASSPGQARNTIYF
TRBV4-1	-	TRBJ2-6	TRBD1	TGCGCCAGCAGCCAAGTGGTCGACAGGGGGTGGGGGGCCAACGTCCTGACTTTC	CASSQVVDRGWGANVLTF
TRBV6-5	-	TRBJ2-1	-	TGTGCCAGCAGCTCACTTGGGACTCCCGTCGATGAGCAGTTCTTC	CASSSLGTPVDEQFF
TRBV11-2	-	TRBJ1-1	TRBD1	TGTGCCAGCAGCTTGGGACAGGCCGAAGCTTTCTTT	CASSLGQAEAFF
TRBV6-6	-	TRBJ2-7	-	TGTGCCAGCAGTTACTCGGGAGGATCCTACGAGCAGTACTTC	CASSYSGGSYEQYF
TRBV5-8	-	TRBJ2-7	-	TGTGCCAGCACCAAGACAGGCCCCTACGAGCAGTACTTC	CASTKTGPYEQYF
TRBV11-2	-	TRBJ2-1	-	TGTGCCAGCAGGTCTCGGGAGAGCTCCTACAATGAGCAGTTCTTC	CASRSRESSYNEQFF
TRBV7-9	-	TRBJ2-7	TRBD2	TGTGCCAGCAGCTTAAGCACTAGCGGGGCCTCCTACGAGCAGTACTTC	CASSLSTSGASYEQYF
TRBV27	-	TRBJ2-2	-	TGTGCCAGCAGTTTGCGGGACCCTGGCGCGGGGGAGCTGTTTTTT	CASSLRDPGAGELFF
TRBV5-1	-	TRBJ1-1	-	TGCGCCAGCAGCTTGGTGATGGCGGCTGAAGCTTTCTTT	CASSLVMAAEAFF
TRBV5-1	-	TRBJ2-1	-	TGCGCCAGCAGCCTGGCTCCGGGTCGGGAGCAGTTCTTC	CASSLAPGREQFF
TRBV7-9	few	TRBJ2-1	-	TGTGCCACCAAGTCGGACAGTTCCTACAATGAGCAGTTCTTC	CATKSDSSYNEQFF
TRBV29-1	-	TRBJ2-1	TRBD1	TGCAGCGTAACCCGGGACAGCACCTACAATGAGCAGTTCTTC	CSVTRDSTYNEQFF
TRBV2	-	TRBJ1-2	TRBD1	TGTGCCAGCTGGACAGGGGAAAAGGACTATGGCTACACCTTC	CASWTGEKDYGYTF
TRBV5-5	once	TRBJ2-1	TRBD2	TGTGCCAGCAGCTTGGGTAGCGGGAGGAGCTCCTACAATGAGCAGTTCTTC	CASSLGSGRSSYNEQFF
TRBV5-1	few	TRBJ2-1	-	TGCGCCAGCAGCTTGGGCGGGGAGCCGTACAATGAGCAGTTCTTC	CASSLGGEPYNEQFF
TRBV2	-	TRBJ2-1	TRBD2	TGTGCCAGCAGCAGACTAGCGGGAGGAAACAATGAGCAGTTCTTC	CASSRLAGGNNEQFF
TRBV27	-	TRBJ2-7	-	TGTGCCAGCAGTTTATACGACAGAAACTACGAGCAGTACTTC	CASSLYDRNYEQYF